These T cell receptor beta chains were read from a single sample in a study of T cell responses to AZD1222 COVID-19 vaccine. The method was immunoSEQ multiplex PCR; TCRdb's version includes in-frame clones alone and lacks a portion of them. The sample data list over 130,000 clones. The sequenced sample consisted of peripheral blood. The receptor source for this set is an adult in good health. Both conserved end residues are part of each CDR3. Each record gives: CDR3 DNA, CDR3 protein, J gene, D gene, V gene. A D gene is named only where the DNA matches it firmly.

cdr3_nt: TGTGCCACCGGGGTCGGAACTGATAATGAAAAACTGTTTTTT
cdr3_aa: CATGVGTDNEKLFF
j_call: TRBJ1-4
d_call: .
v_call: TRBV6-5

cdr3_nt: TGCAGTGCTAGTCCCCGGGCAGGGCGGGCAACTAATGAAAAACTGTTTTTT
cdr3_aa: CSASPRAGRATNEKLFF
j_call: TRBJ1-4
d_call: .
v_call: TRBV20-1

cdr3_nt: TGCGCCAGCAGCCAAGAATTTGGGTCCGGGGGTAATCAGCCCCAGCATTTT
cdr3_aa: CASSQEFGSGGNQPQHF
j_call: TRBJ1-5
d_call: .
v_call: TRBV4-1

cdr3_nt: TGTGCCACCAAACCCCCAGGGCGTACTGAAGCTTTCTTT
cdr3_aa: CATKPPGRTEAFF
j_call: TRBJ1-1
d_call: .
v_call: TRBV19

cdr3_nt: TGTGCCACCAGCAGAGATCAAGCGGGGGGCACAGATACGCAGTATTTT
cdr3_aa: CATSRDQAGGTDTQYF
j_call: TRBJ2-3
d_call: TRBD2
v_call: TRBV15

cdr3_nt: TGTGCCAGCAGCCCTGGACAGAGAAACTATGGCTACACCTTC
cdr3_aa: CASSPGQRNYGYTF
j_call: TRBJ1-2
d_call: .
v_call: TRBV3-1/TRBV3-2

cdr3_nt: TGTGCCAGCAGCTTGGGCAACTATGGCTACACCTTC
cdr3_aa: CASSLGNYGYTF
j_call: TRBJ1-2
d_call: .
v_call: TRBV7-8

cdr3_nt: TGTGCAAGCTCTCCAGGGGCGCGCGACACCGGGGAGCTGTTTTTT
cdr3_aa: CASSPGARDTGELFF
j_call: TRBJ2-2
d_call: .
v_call: TRBV2

cdr3_nt: TGTGCCAGCAGTTTACGGGACAGGGGTGGCTACACCTTC
cdr3_aa: CASSLRDRGGYTF
j_call: TRBJ1-2
d_call: TRBD1
v_call: TRBV28

cdr3_nt: TGTGCCAGCAGCCTCGGGGCGGTTGTTGAGACCCAGTACTTC
cdr3_aa: CASSLGAVVETQYF
j_call: TRBJ2-5
d_call: .
v_call: TRBV9

cdr3_nt: TGTGCCAGCAGCCAAACCGCAGGGGGAGAGACCCAGTACTTC
cdr3_aa: CASSQTAGGETQYF
j_call: TRBJ2-5
d_call: TRBD1
v_call: TRBV11-2

cdr3_nt: TGCGCCAGCAGTCAGACCAGAGGGGCTGAAGCTTTCTTT
cdr3_aa: CASSQTRGAEAFF
j_call: TRBJ1-1
d_call: .
v_call: TRBV23-1

cdr3_nt: TGTGCCAGCTCACCACAACGGGGGGGAGATACGCAGTATTTT
cdr3_aa: CASSPQRGGDTQYF
j_call: TRBJ2-3
d_call: TRBD2
v_call: TRBV18

cdr3_nt: TGTGCCAGCAGTCCGAGCGTCCCGGGGGATGGCTACACCTTC
cdr3_aa: CASSPSVPGDGYTF
j_call: TRBJ1-2
d_call: .
v_call: TRBV6-5

cdr3_nt: TGTGCCACAAGCCCGCGGGACGAGCAGTACTTC
cdr3_aa: CATSPRDEQYF
j_call: TRBJ2-7
d_call: .
v_call: TRBV28

cdr3_nt: TGTGCCAGCAGAACTGGGGGTAGCGCTGAAGCTTTCTTT
cdr3_aa: CASRTGGSAEAFF
j_call: TRBJ1-1
d_call: .
v_call: TRBV5-6

cdr3_nt: TGTGCCAGCAGTGAATATTTTAAGGGGACAGGGGTTCCCTATGGCTACACCTTC
cdr3_aa: CASSEYFKGTGVPYGYTF
j_call: TRBJ1-2
d_call: TRBD1
v_call: TRBV25-1

cdr3_nt: TGTGCCAGCAGTTACGGCGACAGCCGGTCACCCCTCCACTTT
cdr3_aa: CASSYGDSRSPLHF
j_call: TRBJ1-6
d_call: .
v_call: TRBV6-5

cdr3_nt: TGTGCCAGCTCACTTTATTCCCGGGACAGCCAAAATTCACCCCTCCACTTT
cdr3_aa: CASSLYSRDSQNSPLHF
j_call: TRBJ1-6
d_call: TRBD1
v_call: TRBV18

cdr3_nt: TGTGCCAGCAGGGGAGTGGCCAATGAGCAGTTCTTC
cdr3_aa: CASRGVANEQFF
j_call: TRBJ2-1
d_call: .
v_call: TRBV28

cdr3_nt: TGTGCCAGCAGCTTAGGGACTAGCGCGGCGGAGACCCAGTACTTC
cdr3_aa: CASSLGTSAAETQYF
j_call: TRBJ2-5
d_call: TRBD2
v_call: TRBV11-3

cdr3_nt: TGTGCCAGCAGTGGATTCAGGGGGCGGCTAACCACGGACTCTGGAAACACCATATATTTT
cdr3_aa: CASSGFRGRLTTDSGNTIYF
j_call: TRBJ1-3
d_call: TRBD1
v_call: TRBV6-2/TRBV6-3

cdr3_nt: TGTGCCAGCAGAGGGACAGGGGGCGCGAAGGGCTACACCTTC
cdr3_aa: CASRGTGGAKGYTF
j_call: TRBJ1-2
d_call: TRBD1
v_call: TRBV2

cdr3_nt: TGTGCCAGCAGCTTGCCGGGGGGGCCCACAGATACGCAGTATTTT
cdr3_aa: CASSLPGGPTDTQYF
j_call: TRBJ2-3
d_call: TRBD2
v_call: TRBV5-4

cdr3_nt: TGCGCCAGCAGCCAAGATAACACCCCCTACACTGAAGCTTTCTTT
cdr3_aa: CASSQDNTPYTEAFF
j_call: TRBJ1-1
d_call: .
v_call: TRBV4-3

cdr3_nt: TGTGCCAGCAGCTTAATAGGAAACGAGCAGTACTTC
cdr3_aa: CASSLIGNEQYF
j_call: TRBJ2-7
d_call: .
v_call: TRBV7-9

cdr3_nt: TGTGCCAGCAGCTTGGTGGACGGCGGGGAGCTGTTTTTT
cdr3_aa: CASSLVDGGELFF
j_call: TRBJ2-2
d_call: .
v_call: TRBV5-5

cdr3_nt: TGTGCCAGCAGCCAAGTGGGAAATGGCTACACCTTC
cdr3_aa: CASSQVGNGYTF
j_call: TRBJ1-2
d_call: .
v_call: TRBV14

cdr3_nt: TGTGCCAGCAGCCACGCCCTCCCTAGCGGGGGTAGCGGGGAGCTGTTTTTT
cdr3_aa: CASSHALPSGGSGELFF
j_call: TRBJ2-2
d_call: TRBD2
v_call: TRBV7-7

cdr3_nt: TGTGCCAGCAGCTTGGACTGGGGTGGCTACACCTTC
cdr3_aa: CASSLDWGGYTF
j_call: TRBJ1-2
d_call: .
v_call: TRBV5-5

cdr3_nt: TGTGCCAGTAGTATAACAGGGAGCTACGAGCAGTACTTC
cdr3_aa: CASSITGSYEQYF
j_call: TRBJ2-7
d_call: .
v_call: TRBV19

cdr3_nt: TGTGCCAGCAGCTTAGAATGGGTCTCCCCCTATGGCTACACCTTC
cdr3_aa: CASSLEWVSPYGYTF
j_call: TRBJ1-2
d_call: .
v_call: TRBV7-2

cdr3_nt: TGCAGCGTTGAGGTGTTTCCCGGGGAGCTGTTTTTT
cdr3_aa: CSVEVFPGELFF
j_call: TRBJ2-2
d_call: .
v_call: TRBV29-1

cdr3_nt: TGCAGCGCCATGACCGGAGGGGATTCACCCCTCCACTTT
cdr3_aa: CSAMTGGDSPLHF
j_call: TRBJ1-6
d_call: .
v_call: TRBV29-1

cdr3_nt: TGCGCCAGCAGTGAAGCGAGGCTCTGGGAGGGAAATACGCAGTATTTT
cdr3_aa: CASSEARLWEGNTQYF
j_call: TRBJ2-3
d_call: TRBD2
v_call: TRBV10-1

cdr3_nt: TGTGCCAGCAGTTTTGGGGGGCAGGGGGCATCCACCTTC
cdr3_aa: CASSFGGQGASTF
j_call: TRBJ1-2
d_call: TRBD1
v_call: TRBV28

cdr3_nt: TGCGCCAGCAGTCAATCGGATGACAGGGCTAACTATGGCTACACCTTC
cdr3_aa: CASSQSDDRANYGYTF
j_call: TRBJ1-2
d_call: TRBD1
v_call: TRBV23-1

cdr3_nt: TGTGCCAGCAGTAGGGGTAGTTTGCTCTACACCTTC
cdr3_aa: CASSRGSLLYTF
j_call: TRBJ1-2
d_call: .
v_call: TRBV12-3/TRBV12-4

cdr3_nt: TGCGCCAGCAGTGACCCGTTGGGGCTAGCCGACGCAGATACGCAGTATTTT
cdr3_aa: CASSDPLGLADADTQYF
j_call: TRBJ2-3
d_call: .
v_call: TRBV10-2

cdr3_nt: TGTGCCACCAGCAGAGAGGCCCAGGGCGTGGAAAAACTGTTTTTT
cdr3_aa: CATSREAQGVEKLFF
j_call: TRBJ1-4
d_call: .
v_call: TRBV15

cdr3_nt: TGTGCCAGCAGCTTCGACAGGGTTCAGCCCCAGCATTTT
cdr3_aa: CASSFDRVQPQHF
j_call: TRBJ1-5
d_call: TRBD1
v_call: TRBV7-2

cdr3_nt: TGCAGCGTAATAAGCGGGGCGCCGCCCGAAGCGTCCTACGAGCAGTACTTC
cdr3_aa: CSVISGAPPEASYEQYF
j_call: TRBJ2-7
d_call: TRBD2
v_call: TRBV29-1

cdr3_nt: TGTGCCAGCAGCGTAGGGGGTGTGGGGGAGCCCCAGTACTTC
cdr3_aa: CASSVGGVGEPQYF
j_call: TRBJ2-5
d_call: .
v_call: TRBV9

cdr3_nt: TGTGCCAGTGGGACAGTCTACGAGCAGTACTTC
cdr3_aa: CASGTVYEQYF
j_call: TRBJ2-7
d_call: TRBD1
v_call: TRBV19

cdr3_nt: TGTGCCAGCAGCTCGACTCGGGACAGGGGTCTGTCACCCCTCCACTTT
cdr3_aa: CASSSTRDRGLSPLHF
j_call: TRBJ1-6
d_call: TRBD1
v_call: TRBV7-2

cdr3_nt: TGTGCCAGCAGCTTAAAGACAGGGGGCATCGATGAGCAGTTCTTC
cdr3_aa: CASSLKTGGIDEQFF
j_call: TRBJ2-1
d_call: TRBD1
v_call: TRBV7-3

cdr3_nt: TGTGCCAGCAGCAGAGACAGGGGAAACACCATATATTTT
cdr3_aa: CASSRDRGNTIYF
j_call: TRBJ1-3
d_call: .
v_call: TRBV7-6

cdr3_nt: TGCGCCAGCGGTCTTCAGGGGAACACTGAAGCTTTCTTT
cdr3_aa: CASGLQGNTEAFF
j_call: TRBJ1-1
d_call: .
v_call: TRBV4-1

cdr3_nt: TGTGCCAGCAGCTTGGGTGGGGGCAGGGAGCAGTTCTTC
cdr3_aa: CASSLGGGREQFF
j_call: TRBJ2-1
d_call: .
v_call: TRBV5-5

cdr3_nt: TGTGCCAGCAGTTTGTACAGGGGGTACGGAAAACTGTTTTTT
cdr3_aa: CASSLYRGYGKLFF
j_call: TRBJ1-4
d_call: TRBD1
v_call: TRBV27

cdr3_nt: TGTGCCAGCAGTGGGGGGTGGGTAACGACTGAAGCTTTCTTT
cdr3_aa: CASSGGWVTTEAFF
j_call: TRBJ1-1
d_call: .
v_call: TRBV25-1

cdr3_nt: TGTGCCACCGGGACAGCTGGAAACACCATATATTTT
cdr3_aa: CATGTAGNTIYF
j_call: TRBJ1-3
d_call: TRBD1
v_call: TRBV12-3/TRBV12-4

cdr3_nt: TGTGCCAGCAGCTTAGGTGGGGGGGCCGCAAAAGAGACCCAGTACTTC
cdr3_aa: CASSLGGGAAKETQYF
j_call: TRBJ2-5
d_call: .
v_call: TRBV7-9

cdr3_nt: TGTGCCAGCGGACAGGCGAGGGGGGACAATGAGCAGTTCTTC
cdr3_aa: CASGQARGDNEQFF
j_call: TRBJ2-1
d_call: .
v_call: TRBV6-5

cdr3_nt: TGTGCCTGGGGGTCCTACGAGCAGTACTTC
cdr3_aa: CAWGSYEQYF
j_call: TRBJ2-7
d_call: .
v_call: TRBV30

cdr3_nt: TGTGCCAGCAGCCAACAGTCCCCGGGCACTGAAGCTTTCTTT
cdr3_aa: CASSQQSPGTEAFF
j_call: TRBJ1-1
d_call: .
v_call: TRBV14

cdr3_nt: TGTGCCAGTACCCGTCGGCAGGCGGGCAATGGGCAGCCCCAGCATTTT
cdr3_aa: CASTRRQAGNGQPQHF
j_call: TRBJ1-5
d_call: .
v_call: TRBV19